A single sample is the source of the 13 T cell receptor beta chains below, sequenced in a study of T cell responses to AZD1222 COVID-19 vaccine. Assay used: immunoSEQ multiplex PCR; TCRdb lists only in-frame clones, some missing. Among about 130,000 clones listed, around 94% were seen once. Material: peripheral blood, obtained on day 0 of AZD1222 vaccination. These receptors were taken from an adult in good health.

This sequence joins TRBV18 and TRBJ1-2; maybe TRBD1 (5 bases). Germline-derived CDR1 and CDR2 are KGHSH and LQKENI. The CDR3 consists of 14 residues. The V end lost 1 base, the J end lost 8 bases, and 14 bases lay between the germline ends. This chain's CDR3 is CASSPRRTRRGYTF. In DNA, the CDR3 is TGTGCCAGCTCACCACGCCGGACAAGAAGGGGCTACACCTTC.

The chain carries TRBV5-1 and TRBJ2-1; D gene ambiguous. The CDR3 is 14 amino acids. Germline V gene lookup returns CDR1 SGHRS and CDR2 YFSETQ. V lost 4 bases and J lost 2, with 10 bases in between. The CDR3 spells CASSPTSAYNEQFF. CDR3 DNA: TGCGCCAGCAGCCCTACGTCGGCCTACAATGAGCAGTTCTTC.

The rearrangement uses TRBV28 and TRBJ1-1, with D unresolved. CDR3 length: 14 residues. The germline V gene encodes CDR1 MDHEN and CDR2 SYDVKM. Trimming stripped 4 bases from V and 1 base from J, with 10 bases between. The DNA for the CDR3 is TGTGCCAGCAGTTCCCTTTTCGAGAACACTGAAGCTTTCTTT. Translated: CASSSLFENTEAFF.

The CDR3, as DNA: TGTGCCAGCAGTTCTACAACAGGGGATAGAACCTACGAGCAGTACTTC. Protein sequence: CASSSTTGDRTYEQYF. This rearrangement joins TRBV6-5 to TRBJ2-7; 7 positions agree with TRBD1. Unmatched junction bases numbered 11, after V lost 4 bases and J lost 2 bases. Germline CDR1 and CDR2: MNHEY and SVGAGI. The CDR3 totals 16 residues.

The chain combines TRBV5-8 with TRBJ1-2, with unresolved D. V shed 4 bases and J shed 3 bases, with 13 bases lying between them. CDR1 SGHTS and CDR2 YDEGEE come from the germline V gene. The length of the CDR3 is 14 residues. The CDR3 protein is CASSLRRRDYGYTF. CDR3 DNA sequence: TGTGCCAGCAGCCTCCGAAGGAGGGACTATGGCTACACCTTC.

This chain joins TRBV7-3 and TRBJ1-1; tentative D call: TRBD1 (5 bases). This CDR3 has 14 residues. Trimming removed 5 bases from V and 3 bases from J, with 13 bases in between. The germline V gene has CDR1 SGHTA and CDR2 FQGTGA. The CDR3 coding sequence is TGTGCCAGCAGCCCTTGGGGCAGGGACACTGAAGCTTTCTTT. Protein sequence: CASSPWGRDTEAFF.

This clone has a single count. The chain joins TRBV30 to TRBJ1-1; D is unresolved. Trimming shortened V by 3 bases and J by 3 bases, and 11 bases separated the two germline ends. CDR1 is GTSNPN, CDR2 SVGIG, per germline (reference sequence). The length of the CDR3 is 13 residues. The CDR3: CAWSRTVDTEAFF. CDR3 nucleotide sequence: TGTGCCTGGAGCCGGACGGTAGACACTGAAGCTTTCTTT.

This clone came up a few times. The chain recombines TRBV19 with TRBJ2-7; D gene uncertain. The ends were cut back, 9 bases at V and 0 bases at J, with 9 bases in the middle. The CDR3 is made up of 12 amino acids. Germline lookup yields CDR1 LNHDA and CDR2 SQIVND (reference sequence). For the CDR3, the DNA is TGTGCCAGCGACCATTACTCCTACGAGCAGTACTTC. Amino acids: CASDHYSYEQYF.

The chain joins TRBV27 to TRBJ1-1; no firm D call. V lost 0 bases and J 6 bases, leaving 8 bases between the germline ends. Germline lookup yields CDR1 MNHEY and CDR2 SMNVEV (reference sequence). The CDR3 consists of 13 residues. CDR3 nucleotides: TGTGCCAGCAGTTTATCGCGGCGCTCTGAAGCTTTCTTT. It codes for CASSLSRRSEAFF.

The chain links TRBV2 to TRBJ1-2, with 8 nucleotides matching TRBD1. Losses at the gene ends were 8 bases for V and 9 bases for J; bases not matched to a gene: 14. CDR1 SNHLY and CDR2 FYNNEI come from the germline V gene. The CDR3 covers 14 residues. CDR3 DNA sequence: TGTGCCAGCCAAACCCCGGGACAGGTTAACCGCTACACCTTC. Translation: CASQTPGQVNRYTF.

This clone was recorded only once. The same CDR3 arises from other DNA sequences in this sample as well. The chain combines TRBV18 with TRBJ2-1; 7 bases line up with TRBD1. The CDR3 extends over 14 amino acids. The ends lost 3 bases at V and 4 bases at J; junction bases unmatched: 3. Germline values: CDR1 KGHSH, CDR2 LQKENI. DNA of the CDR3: TGTGCCAGCTCACCGGGACAGACATACAATGAGCAGTTCTTC. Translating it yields CASSPGQTYNEQFF.

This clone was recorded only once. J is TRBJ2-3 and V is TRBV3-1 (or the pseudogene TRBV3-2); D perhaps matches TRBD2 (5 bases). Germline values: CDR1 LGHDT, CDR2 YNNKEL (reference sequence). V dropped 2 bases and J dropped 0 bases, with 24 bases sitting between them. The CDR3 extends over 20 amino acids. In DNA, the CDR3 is TGTGCCAGCAGCCAACGGTACCGGCGAGAGGACTGGTCTAGCACAGATACGCAGTATTTT. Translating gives CASSQRYRREDWSSTDTQYF.

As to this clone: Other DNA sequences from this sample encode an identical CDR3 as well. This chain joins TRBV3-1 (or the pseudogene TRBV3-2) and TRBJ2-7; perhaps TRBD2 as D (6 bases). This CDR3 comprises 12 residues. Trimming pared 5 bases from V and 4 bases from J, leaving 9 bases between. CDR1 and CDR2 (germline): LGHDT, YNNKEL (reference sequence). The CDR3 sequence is CASSTSSYEQYF. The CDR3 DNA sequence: TGTGCCAGCAGCACTAGCTCTTACGAGCAGTACTTC.